The 22 T cell receptor beta chains below come from one sample, sequenced in a study of cytomegalovirus exposure and HLA in healthy donors. The PCR employed 60 Vbeta primers together with 13 Jbeta primers. The assay was immunoSEQ multiplex PCR, and TCRdb's table has in-frame clones only and misses some. This sample has over 120,000 clones; 75% to 80% occur once, and the top ten carry approximately 3.8%. The sample consisted of PBMCs. These receptors came from a male donor in good health and CMV-seronegative.

The chain has TRBV27 and TRBJ2-3; D not certain. CDR3 length: 13 residues. Trimming removed 1 base from V and 2 bases from J, with 4 bases in between. Germline CDR1 reads MNHEY; CDR2 reads SMNVEV (reference sequence). CDR3 DNA: TGTGCCAGCAGTTTATTAAACACAGATACGCAGTATTTT. Amino acids: CASSLLNTDTQYF.

The chain combines TRBV5-6 with TRBJ1-5; possibly TRBD1 for D (5 bases). Trimming took off 5 bases at V and 10 bases at J, with 16 bases between the two ends. The CDR3 is 13 amino acids. Germline CDR1 reads SGHDT; CDR2 reads YYEEEE. The CDR3 DNA reads as TGTGCCAGCAGACGGACCACCGGGGGACCCCAGCATTTT. It yields the protein CASRRTTGGPQHF.

The chain links TRBV7-8 to TRBJ2-5, with 11 nucleotides matching TRBD1. Germline-derived CDR1 and CDR2 are SGHVS and FQNEAQ. This CDR3 has 15 residues. Trimming at V came to 6 bases and at J to 5 bases, leaving 8 bases not matched to a gene. The CDR3 DNA sequence: TGTGCCAGCAGGGGACAGGGGGGTTTGTCGGAGACCCAGTACTTC. This encodes CASRGQGGLSETQYF.

The gene calls are TRBV4-2 and TRBJ2-3, with D possibly matching TRBD2 (6 bases). Trimming pared 0 bases from V and 1 base from J, leaving 11 bases between. CDR3 length: 16 amino acids. Germline V gene sequence: CDR1 LGHNA, CDR2 YNFKEQ. The CDR3 DNA reads as TGTGCCAGCAGCCAAGATAGGGCTAGCGGCACAGATACGCAGTATTTT. As protein: CASSQDRASGTDTQYF.

V usage is TRBV7-9 and J usage is TRBJ2-5; no clear D gene. In germline, CDR1 is SEHNR, CDR2 FQNEAQ (reference sequence). V was pared by 5 bases and J by 7 bases, with 5 bases between. The CDR3 loop spans 10 amino acids. CDR3 in DNA: TGTGCCAGCAGCACGGGGACCCAGTACTTC. As protein: CASSTGTQYF.

The chain links TRBV2 to TRBJ1-2; D remains unclear. The CDR3 covers 13 residues. V gave up 3 bases and J gave up 6 bases, with 11 bases separating them. Per germline, CDR1 SNHLY and CDR2 FYNNEI. The CDR3 region is CASSEVLRDGYTF. The CDR3 DNA sequence: TGTGCCAGCAGTGAGGTCCTGAGGGATGGCTACACCTTC.

This sequence joins TRBV18 and TRBJ2-7; D tentatively fits TRBD1 or TRBD2 (6 bases each). The CDR3 is made up of 15 amino acids. Germline CDR1 reads KGHSH; CDR2 reads LQKENI. Trimming shortened V by 6 bases and J by 1 base, and 16 bases separated the two germline ends. CDR3 sequence: CASSPGDGGSYEQYF. DNA for the CDR3: TGTGCCAGCTCGCCAGGGGACGGGGGATCCTACGAGCAGTACTTC.

This clone occurred once. This chain links TRBV7-9 with TRBJ1-4; D may be TRBD1 (5 bases). The CDR3 is made up of 15 amino acids. The germline CDR1 and CDR2 sequences are SEHNR and FQNEAQ (reference sequence). V was clipped by 4 bases and J by 6 bases, with 15 bases between them. Here the CDR3 reads CASSSRDGGDEKLFF. CDR3 DNA sequence: TGTGCCAGCAGCTCCCGGGACGGGGGGGATGAAAAACTGTTTTTT.

The chain couples TRBV5-1 to TRBJ2-1; 12 positions match TRBD2. With 4 bases clipped from V and 5 bases from J, the junction kept 7 bases outside the gene matches. The CDR3 extends over 16 amino acids. Germline V lookup: CDR1 SGHRS, CDR2 YFSETQ. Written as DNA, the CDR3 is TGCGCCAGCAGCCGGACGACTAGCGGGAGAGACAATGAGCAGTTCTTC. This gives the protein CASSRTTSGRDNEQFF.

J is TRBJ2-5 and V is TRBV7-3, with 8 bases that match TRBD1. J was trimmed by 4 bases and V by 4 bases; bases with no gene match: 11. Germline assignment: CDR1 SGHTA and CDR2 FQGTGA. The CDR3 loop spans 16 amino acids. The CDR3 region is CASSSQPGGGLETQYF. The CDR3 DNA reads as TGTGCCAGCAGCTCGCAACCAGGGGGCGGGCTAGAGACCCAGTACTTC. The full variable domain, in which reference TRBV7-3 and TRBJ2-5 provide the parts outside the CDR3, is GAGVSQTPSNKVTEKGKYVELRCDPISGHTALYWYRQSLGQGPEFLIYFQGTGAADDSGLPNDRFFAVRPEGSVSTLKIQRTERGDSAVYLCASSSQPGGGLETQYFGPGTRLLVL.

V gene TRBV6-1 combines with J gene TRBJ2-1, with TRBD1 matching 7 bases. Trimming removed 8 bases from V and 7 bases from J; junction bases left unmatched: 5. Germline V CDR1 and CDR2: MNHNS, SASEGT. This CDR3 region has 12 residues. CDR3 DNA: TGTGCCAGCGGATCCAGGGGGAATGAGCAGTTCTTC. Its translation: CASGSRGNEQFF.

This clone was counted between two and nine times. The gene calls are TRBV7-2 and TRBJ2-7; 11 bases are shared with TRBD2. Germline assignment: CDR1 SGHTA and CDR2 FQGNSA. The length of the CDR3 is 16 residues. V lost 4 bases, J lost 4 bases, and 9 bases stayed unmatched. CDR3 protein: CASSSILAGDSYEQYF. CDR3 nucleotides: TGTGCCAGCAGCTCAATACTAGCGGGGGATAGTTACGAGCAGTACTTC.

The chain combines TRBV7-2 with TRBJ2-3; 7 positions match TRBD2. V lost 5 bases and J lost 7; bases outside the gene matches: 9. The CDR3 has 14 residues. Germline-derived CDR1 and CDR2 are SGHTA and FQGNSA. As DNA, the CDR3 is TGTGCCAGCAGCAGGGTCCTAGCGGTATATACGCAGTATTTT. Its protein product is CASSRVLAVYTQYF.

This clone appeared once. The chain employs TRBV15 and TRBJ2-3; 9 positions match TRBD2. The length of the CDR3 is 16 residues. V shed 1 base and J 4 bases; nucleotides not matched to a gene: 6. CDR1 LNHNV and CDR2 YYDKDF come from the germline V gene (reference sequence). The CDR3 is CATSRVRAGGPDTQYF. The CDR3 region has the DNA TGTGCCACCAGCAGAGTTCGAGCGGGAGGACCAGATACGCAGTATTTT.

The V call is TRBV21-1, the J call TRBJ2-7; the table calls TRBD2, which could not be checked here. TRBV21-1 is a pseudogene. This CDR3 has 15 residues. The CDR3 DNA reads as TGTGCCAGCACCGTTAGCGGGGGGGAGTCCTACGAGCAGTACTTC. It is translated as CASTVSGGESYEQYF.

Remarks on this clone: The same CDR3 also results from other DNA sequences found in this sample. The genes are TRBV20-1 and TRBJ2-3; D unresolved. Germline CDR1 is DFQATT and CDR2 is SNEGSKA (reference sequence). The CDR3 is 11 amino acids. The V end was cut by 7 bases, the J end by 3 bases, with 8 bases between. The CDR3 DNA sequence: TGCAGTGTCGTGAGTACAGATACGCAGTATTTT. Amino acid sequence: CSVVSTDTQYF.

The chain couples TRBV4-1 to TRBJ2-7; D remains ambiguous. CDR3 length equals 12 residues. Per germline, CDR1 MGHRA and CDR2 YSYEKL. The V gene lost 0 bases and the J gene lost 4 bases, with 4 bases spanning the gap. DNA for the CDR3: TGCGCCAGCAGCCAAGACATGTACGAGCAGTACTTC. Its translation is CASSQDMYEQYF.

The genes are TRBV9 and TRBJ2-2; 14 bases are a match to TRBD2. The CDR3 loop spans 16 amino acids. Germline CDR1 is SGDLS and CDR2 is YYNGEE. V dropped 5 bases and J dropped 4; count of bases not matched to a gene: 4. The CDR3 spells CASSGTSGSSTGELFF. The CDR3 DNA reads as TGTGCCAGCAGTGGGACTAGCGGGAGTAGCACCGGGGAGCTGTTTTTT. Supplemented by reference TRBV9 and TRBJ2-2, the full variable domain reads DSGVTQTPKHLITATGQRVTLRCSPRSGDLSVYWYQQSLDQGLQFLIQYYNGEERAKGNILERFSAQQFPDLHSELNLSSLELGDSALYFCASSGTSGSSTGELFFGEGSRLTVL.

The V and J genes are TRBV2 and TRBJ1-2; D gene unclear. Deletions cut 5 bases from V and 7 bases from J, with 14 bases between. The length of the CDR3 is 13 residues. The germline gives CDR1 SNHLY, CDR2 FYNNEI. This CDR3 is CASSPPTPGGYTF. For the CDR3, the DNA is TGTGCCAGCAGTCCCCCGACCCCGGGTGGCTACACCTTC.

This clone is a singleton in its sample. The chain has TRBV5-4 and TRBJ2-1, with D perhaps TRBD2 (5 bases). Trimming left V 4 bases short and J 4 bases short, with 9 bases between. Germline CDR1 is SGHNT and CDR2 is YYREEE (reference sequence). CDR3 size: 13 residues. CDR3 sequence: CASSKDSYNEQFF. DNA of the CDR3: TGTGCCAGCAGCAAGGACTCTTACAATGAGCAGTTCTTC.

The chain is built from TRBV9 and TRBJ1-3; D remains unclear. Germline V gives CDR1 SGDLS, CDR2 YYNGEE. The CDR3 has 15 residues. V was shortened by 2 bases and J by 0 bases, with 9 bases between the two germline ends. CDR3 bases: TGTGCCAGCAGCGTTTCCCCCAGCTCTGGAAACACCATATATTTT. Translation: CASSVSPSSGNTIYF.

The chain is built from TRBV2 and TRBJ2-7, with D possibly TRBD1 on 5 matching bases. Trimming pared 2 bases from V and 5 bases from J, leaving 22 bases between. The CDR3 runs to 17 residues. CDR1 is SNHLY and CDR2 is FYNNEI in the germline V gene. The CDR3: CASSEYSATQGFNEQYF. The CDR3, as DNA: TGTGCCAGCAGTGAATATTCAGCTACTCAGGGTTTCAACGAGCAGTACTTC.